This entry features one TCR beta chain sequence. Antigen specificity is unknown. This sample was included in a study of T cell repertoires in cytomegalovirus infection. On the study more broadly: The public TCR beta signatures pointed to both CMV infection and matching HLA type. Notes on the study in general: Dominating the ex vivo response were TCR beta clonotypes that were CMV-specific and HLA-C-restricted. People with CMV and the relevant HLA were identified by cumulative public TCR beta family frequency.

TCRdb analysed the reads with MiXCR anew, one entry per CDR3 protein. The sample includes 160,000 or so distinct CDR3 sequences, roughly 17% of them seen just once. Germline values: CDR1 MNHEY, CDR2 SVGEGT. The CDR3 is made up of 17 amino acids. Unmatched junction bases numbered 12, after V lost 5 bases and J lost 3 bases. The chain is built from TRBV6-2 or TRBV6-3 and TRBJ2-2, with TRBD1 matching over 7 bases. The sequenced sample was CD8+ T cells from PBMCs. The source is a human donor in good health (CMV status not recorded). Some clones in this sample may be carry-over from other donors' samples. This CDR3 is CASSRNPGQRYTGELFF. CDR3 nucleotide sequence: TGTGCCAGCAGTCGAAATCCGGGACAGCGATACACCGGGGAGCTGTTTTTT.